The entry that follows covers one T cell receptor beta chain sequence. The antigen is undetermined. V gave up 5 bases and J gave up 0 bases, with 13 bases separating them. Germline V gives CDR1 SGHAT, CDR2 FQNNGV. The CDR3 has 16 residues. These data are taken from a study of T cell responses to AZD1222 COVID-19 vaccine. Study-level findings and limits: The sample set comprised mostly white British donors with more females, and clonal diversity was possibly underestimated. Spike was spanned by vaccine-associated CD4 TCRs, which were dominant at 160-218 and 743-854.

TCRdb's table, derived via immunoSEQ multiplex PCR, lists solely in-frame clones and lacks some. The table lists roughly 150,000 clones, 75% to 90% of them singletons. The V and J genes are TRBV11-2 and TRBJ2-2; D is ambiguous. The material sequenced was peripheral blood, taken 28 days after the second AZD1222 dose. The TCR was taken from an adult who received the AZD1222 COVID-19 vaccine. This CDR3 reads CASSPGYHANTGELFF. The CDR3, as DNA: TGTGCCAGCAGCCCTGGGTATCATGCGAACACCGGGGAGCTGTTTTTT. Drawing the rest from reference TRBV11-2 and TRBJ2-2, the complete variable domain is EAGVAQSPRYKIIEKRQSVAFWCNPISGHATLYWYQQILGQGPKLLIQFQNNGVVDDSQLPKDRFSAERLKGVDSTLKIQPAKLEDSAVYLCASSPGYHANTGELFFGEGSRLTVL.